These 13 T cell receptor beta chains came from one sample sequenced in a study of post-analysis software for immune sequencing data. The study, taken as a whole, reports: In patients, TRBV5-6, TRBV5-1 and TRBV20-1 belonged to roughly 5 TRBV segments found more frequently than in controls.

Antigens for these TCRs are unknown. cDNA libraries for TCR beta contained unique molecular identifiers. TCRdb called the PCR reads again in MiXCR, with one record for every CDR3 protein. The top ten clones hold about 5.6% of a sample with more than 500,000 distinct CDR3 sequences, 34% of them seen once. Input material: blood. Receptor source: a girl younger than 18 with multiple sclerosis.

CDR3 DNA: TGTGCCAGCAGCCCCAGAGTGGGGGCTAGCTCCTACGAGCAGTACTTC. Protein product: CASSPRVGASSYEQYF. This chain uses TRBV7-9 with TRBJ2-7; D possibly corresponds to TRBD1 (6 bases). The germline V gene encodes CDR1 SEHNR and CDR2 FQNEAQ (reference sequence). Trimming stripped 5 bases from V and 0 bases from J, with 17 bases between. The CDR3 covers 16 residues.

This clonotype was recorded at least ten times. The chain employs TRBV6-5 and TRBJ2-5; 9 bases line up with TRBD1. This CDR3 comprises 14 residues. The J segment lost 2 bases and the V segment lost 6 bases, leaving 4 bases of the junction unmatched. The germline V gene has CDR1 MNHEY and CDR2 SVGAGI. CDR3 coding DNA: TGTGCCAGCAGCCTTGGGACAGGGCAAGAGACCCAGTACTTC. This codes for CASSLGTGQETQYF.

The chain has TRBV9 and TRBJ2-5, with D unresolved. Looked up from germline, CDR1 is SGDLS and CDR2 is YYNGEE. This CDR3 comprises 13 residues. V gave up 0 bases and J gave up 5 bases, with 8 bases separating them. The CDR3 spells CASSVAGSETQYF. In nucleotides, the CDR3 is TGTGCCAGCAGCGTAGCTGGATCGGAGACCCAGTACTTC.

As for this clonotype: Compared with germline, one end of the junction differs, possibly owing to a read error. The CDR3 spells CACSVRGLAGGQETQYF. The DNA of the CDR3 is TGTGCCTGCAGCGTGCGCGGACTAGCGGGGGGGCAAGAGACCCAGTACTTC. This chain links TRBV9 with TRBJ2-5, with 15 bases identical to TRBD2. The CDR3 has 17 amino acids. The germline gives CDR1 SGDLS, CDR2 YYNGEE.

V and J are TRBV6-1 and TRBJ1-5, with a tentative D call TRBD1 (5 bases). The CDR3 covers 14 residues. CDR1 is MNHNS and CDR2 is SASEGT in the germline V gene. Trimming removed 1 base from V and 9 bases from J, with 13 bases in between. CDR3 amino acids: CASSEVWQGGPQHF. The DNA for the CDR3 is TGTGCCAGCAGTGAAGTATGGCAGGGAGGGCCCCAGCATTTT.

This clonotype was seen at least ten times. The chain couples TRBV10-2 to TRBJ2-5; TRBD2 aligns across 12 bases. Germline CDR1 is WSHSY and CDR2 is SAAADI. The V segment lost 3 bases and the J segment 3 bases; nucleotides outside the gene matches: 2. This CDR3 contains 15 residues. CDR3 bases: TGCGCCAGCAGTGAACCTAGCGGGGGGGAAGAGACCCAGTACTTC. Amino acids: CASSEPSGGEETQYF.

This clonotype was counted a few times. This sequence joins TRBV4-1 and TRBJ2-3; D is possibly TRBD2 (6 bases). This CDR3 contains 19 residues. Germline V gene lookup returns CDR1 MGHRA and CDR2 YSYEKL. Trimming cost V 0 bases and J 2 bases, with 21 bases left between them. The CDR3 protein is CASSQDPSVGSSDTDTQYF. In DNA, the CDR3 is TGCGCCAGCAGCCAAGATCCTAGCGTCGGGTCCTCCGACACAGATACGCAGTATTTT.

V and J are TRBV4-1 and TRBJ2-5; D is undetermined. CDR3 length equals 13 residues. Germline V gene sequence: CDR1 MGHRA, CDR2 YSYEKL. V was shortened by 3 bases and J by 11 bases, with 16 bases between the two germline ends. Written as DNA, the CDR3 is TGCGCCAGCAGCCACCCGGTCCAGGCAAAGCAGTACTTC. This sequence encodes CASSHPVQAKQYF.

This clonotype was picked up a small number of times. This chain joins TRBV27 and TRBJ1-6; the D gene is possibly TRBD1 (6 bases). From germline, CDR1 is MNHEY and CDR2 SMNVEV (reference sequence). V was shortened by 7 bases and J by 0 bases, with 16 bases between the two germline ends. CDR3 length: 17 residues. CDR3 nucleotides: TGTGCCAGCACTGGTGCAGGGGAGAGCTCCTATAATTCACCCCTCCACTTT. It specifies CASTGAGESSYNSPLHF.

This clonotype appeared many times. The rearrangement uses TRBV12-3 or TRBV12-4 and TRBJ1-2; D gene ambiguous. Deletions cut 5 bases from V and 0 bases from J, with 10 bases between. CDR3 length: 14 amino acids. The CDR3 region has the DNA TGTGCCAGCAGTCCCCGAGCTCCTAACTATGGCTACACCTTC. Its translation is CASSPRAPNYGYTF.

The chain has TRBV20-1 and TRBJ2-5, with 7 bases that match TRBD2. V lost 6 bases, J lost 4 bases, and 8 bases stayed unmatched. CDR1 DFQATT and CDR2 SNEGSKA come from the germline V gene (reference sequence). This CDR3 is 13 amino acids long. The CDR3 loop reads CSATGGPGETQYF. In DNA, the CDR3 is TGCAGTGCCACGGGGGGACCAGGAGAGACCCAGTACTTC.

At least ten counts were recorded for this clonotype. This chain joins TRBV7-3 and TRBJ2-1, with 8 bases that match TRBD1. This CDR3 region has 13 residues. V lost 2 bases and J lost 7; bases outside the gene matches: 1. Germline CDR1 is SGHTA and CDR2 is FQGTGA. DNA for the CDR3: TGTGCCAGCAGCTTACAGGGGGCGAATGAGCAGTTCTTC. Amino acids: CASSLQGANEQFF.

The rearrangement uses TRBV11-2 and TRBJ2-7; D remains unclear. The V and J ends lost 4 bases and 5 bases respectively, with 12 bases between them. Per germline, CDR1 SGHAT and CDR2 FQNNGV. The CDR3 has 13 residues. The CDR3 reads CASSWVTLDEQYF. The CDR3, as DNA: TGTGCCAGCAGCTGGGTTACGCTCGACGAGCAGTACTTC. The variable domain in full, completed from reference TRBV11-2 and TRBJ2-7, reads EAGVAQSPRYKIIEKRQSVAFWCNPISGHATLYWYQQILGQGPKLLIQFQNNGVVDDSQLPKDRFSAERLKGVDSTLKIQPAKLEDSAVYLCASSWVTLDEQYFGPGTRLTVT.